This T cell receptor beta chain is drawn from a study of blood T cell repertoires in COVID-19. This clone was seen a single time. Data came from immunoSEQ multiplex PCR; TCRdb stores just in-frame clones and leaves some out. The table shows 350,000 or so clones, with over 85% occurring only once. The CDR3 length is 14 residues. Trimming shortened V by 6 bases and J by 4 bases, and 13 bases separated the two germline ends. CDR1 and CDR2 from the germline V gene are MDHEN and SYDVKM. This TCR came from an older woman with COVID-19, enrolled during active disease. The genes are TRBV28 and TRBJ1-5; D may be TRBD1 (5 bases). The source material was peripheral blood. Written as DNA, the CDR3 is TGTGCCAGCAGCAACACAGGCCCGAATCAGCCCCAGCATTTT. It translates to CASSNTGPNQPQHF. Drawing the rest from reference TRBV28 and TRBJ1-5, the complete variable domain is DVKVTQSSRYLVKRTGEKVFLECVQDMDHENMFWYRQDPGLGLRLIYFSYDVKMKEKGDIPEGYSVSREKKERFSLILESASTNQTSMYLCASSNTGPNQPQHFGDGTRLSIL.